This TCR beta chain was sequenced for a study of CD8 T cells in ankylosing spondylitis. J gave up 6 bases and V 0 bases, and 5 bases lay outside the gene matches. The CDR3 has 15 amino acids. Germline CDR1 GTSNPN, CDR2 SVGIG (reference sequence). Broader study findings: Disease-linked clones were reportedly significantly enriched in matched ankylosing spondylitis synovial fluid. Disease-linked clones proved CD8+ and comparatively uncommon in peripheral blood. There was a TCR beta motif, made of several highly homologous variants, that appeared characteristic of ankylosing spondylitis blood. Prior literature has documented some motif variants in synovial fluid and blood from reactive arthritis.

Libraries for TCR beta were made by quantitative 5'-RACE with molecular barcodes. TCRdb called the 5' RACE reads again in MiXCR, with one record for every CDR3 protein. The sample has about 460,000 distinct CDR3 sequences; about 5% are singletons. About this clonotype itself: Its antigen is still unknown.

The sequence derives from a male donor with ankylosing spondylitis. Sequencing used blood, either unsorted or a sorted T cell fraction (not recorded which). The chain combines TRBV30 with TRBJ1-5; 10 bases agree with TRBD1. The CDR3 coding sequence is TGTGCCTGGAGTGTCTGGGACAGGGGTGTTCAGCCCCAGCATTTT. This codes for CAWSVWDRGVQPQHF.